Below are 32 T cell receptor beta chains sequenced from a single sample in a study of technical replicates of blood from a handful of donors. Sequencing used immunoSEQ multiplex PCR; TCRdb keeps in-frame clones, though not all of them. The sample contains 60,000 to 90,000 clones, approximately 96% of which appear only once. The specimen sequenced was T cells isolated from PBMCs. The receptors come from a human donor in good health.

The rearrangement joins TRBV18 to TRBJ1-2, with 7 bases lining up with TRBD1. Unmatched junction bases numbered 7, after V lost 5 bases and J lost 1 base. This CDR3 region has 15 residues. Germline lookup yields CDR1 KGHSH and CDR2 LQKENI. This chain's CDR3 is CASSGTATNNYGYTF. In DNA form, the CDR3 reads TGTGCCAGCTCAGGGACAGCGACCAATAACTATGGCTACACCTTC.

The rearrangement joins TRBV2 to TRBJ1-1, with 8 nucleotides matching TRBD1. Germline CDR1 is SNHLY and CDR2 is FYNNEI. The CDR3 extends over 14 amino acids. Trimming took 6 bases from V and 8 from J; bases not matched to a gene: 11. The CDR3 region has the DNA TGTGCCAGCAGCATATCCTTGGGACAGGCCGAAGCTTTCTTT. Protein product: CASSISLGQAEAFF.

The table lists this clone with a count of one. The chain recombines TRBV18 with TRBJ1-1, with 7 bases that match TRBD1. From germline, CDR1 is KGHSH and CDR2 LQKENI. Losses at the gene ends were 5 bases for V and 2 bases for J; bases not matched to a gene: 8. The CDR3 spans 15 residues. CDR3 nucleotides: TGTGCCAGCTCAGTCCGGGACAGCCTTAACACTGAAGCTTTCTTT. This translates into CASSVRDSLNTEAFF. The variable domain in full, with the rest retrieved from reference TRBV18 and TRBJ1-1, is NAGVMQNPRHLVRRRGQEARLRCSPMKGHSHVYWYRQLPEEGLKFMVYLQKENIIDESGMPKERFSAEFPKEGPSILRIQQVVRGDSAAYFCASSVRDSLNTEAFFGQGTRLTVV.

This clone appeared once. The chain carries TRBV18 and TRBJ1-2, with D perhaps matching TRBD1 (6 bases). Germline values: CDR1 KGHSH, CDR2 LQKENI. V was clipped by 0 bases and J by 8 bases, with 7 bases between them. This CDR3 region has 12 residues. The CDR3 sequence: CASSPPRGGYTF. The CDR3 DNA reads TGTGCCAGCTCACCACCCAGGGGCGGCTACACCTTC.

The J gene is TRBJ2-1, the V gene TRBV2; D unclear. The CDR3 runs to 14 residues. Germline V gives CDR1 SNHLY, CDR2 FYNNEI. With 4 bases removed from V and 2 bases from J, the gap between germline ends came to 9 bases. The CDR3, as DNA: TGTGCCAGCAGTGTAGGCCTAGCCTACAATGAGCAGTTCTTC. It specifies CASSVGLAYNEQFF.

This CDR3 is CASSQDRPPLAGSSYNEQFF. In nucleotides, the CDR3 is TGTGCCAGCAGCCAAGATCGCCCTCCACTAGCGGGGAGCTCCTACAATGAGCAGTTCTTC. The V and J genes are TRBV4-2 and TRBJ2-1; 10 nucleotides line up with TRBD2. J lost 0 bases, V lost 0 bases, and 11 bases had no gene match. This CDR3 has 20 residues. Germline values: CDR1 LGHNA, CDR2 YNFKEQ.

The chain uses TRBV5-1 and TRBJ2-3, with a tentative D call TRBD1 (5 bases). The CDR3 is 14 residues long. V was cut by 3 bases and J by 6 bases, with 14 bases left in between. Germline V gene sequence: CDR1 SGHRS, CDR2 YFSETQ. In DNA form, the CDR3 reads TGCGCCAGCAGCTGGGGCCCTTCCGGGGATACGCAGTATTTT. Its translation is CASSWGPSGDTQYF.

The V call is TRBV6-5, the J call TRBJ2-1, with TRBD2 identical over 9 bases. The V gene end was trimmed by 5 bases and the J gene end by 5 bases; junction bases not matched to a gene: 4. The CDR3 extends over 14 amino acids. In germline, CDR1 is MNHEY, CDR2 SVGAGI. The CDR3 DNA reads TGTGCCAGCAGTACCGCGGGAGGGAACAATGAGCAGTTCTTC. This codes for CASSTAGGNNEQFF.

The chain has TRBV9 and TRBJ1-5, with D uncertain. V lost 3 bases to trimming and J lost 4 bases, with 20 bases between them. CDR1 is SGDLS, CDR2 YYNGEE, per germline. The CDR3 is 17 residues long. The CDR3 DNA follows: TGTGCCAGCAGCGCGATAGCCGAAATTCGTCTTAATCAGCCCCAGCATTTT. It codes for CASSAIAEIRLNQPQHF.

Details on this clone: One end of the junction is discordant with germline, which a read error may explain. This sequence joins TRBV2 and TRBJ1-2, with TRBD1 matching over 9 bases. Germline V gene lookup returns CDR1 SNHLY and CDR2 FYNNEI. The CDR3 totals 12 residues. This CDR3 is CASEPDRGRCNF. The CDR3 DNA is TGTGCCAGCGAGCCGGACAGGGGACGGTGTAATTTC.

The CDR3 DNA follows: TGCAGCGTTGGAGCACGACAGGCCCCAAGGGGAGCTTTCTTT. Encoded protein: CSVGARQAPRGAFF. The rearrangement joins TRBV29-1 to TRBJ1-1, with a tentative D call TRBD1 (6 bases). There are 14 residues in the CDR3. Trimming removed 4 bases from V and 10 bases from J, with 22 bases in between. Germline-derived CDR1 and CDR2 are SQVTM and ANQGSEA.

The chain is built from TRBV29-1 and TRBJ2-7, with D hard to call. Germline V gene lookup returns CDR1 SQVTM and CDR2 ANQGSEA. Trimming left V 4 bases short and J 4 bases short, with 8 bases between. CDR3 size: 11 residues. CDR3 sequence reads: CSVGDGYEQYF. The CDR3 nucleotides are TGCAGCGTTGGAGACGGTTACGAGCAGTACTTC.

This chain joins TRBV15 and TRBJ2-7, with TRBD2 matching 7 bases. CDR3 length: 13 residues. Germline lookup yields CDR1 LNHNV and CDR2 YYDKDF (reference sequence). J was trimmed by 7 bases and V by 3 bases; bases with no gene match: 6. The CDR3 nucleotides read TGTGCCACCAGCAGCCGAGCGGGGCTTGAGCAGTACTTC. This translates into CATSSRAGLEQYF. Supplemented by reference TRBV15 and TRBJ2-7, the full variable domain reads DAMVIQNPRYQVTQFGKPVTLSCSQTLNHNVMYWYQQKSSQAPKLLFHYYDKDFNNEADTPDNFQSRRPNTSFCFLDIRSPGLGDTAMYLCATSSRAGLEQYFGPGTRLTVT.

Here the CDR3 DNA reads TGTGCCAGCAGCTTATTCGCGGGGTCGCAAGAGACCCAGTACTTC. Amino acid sequence: CASSLFAGSQETQYF. The chain links TRBV7-6 to TRBJ2-5, with D tentatively TRBD2 (6 bases). The CDR3 contains 15 residues. Germline V CDR1 and CDR2: SGHVS, FNYEAQ. V was cut by 2 bases and J by 2 bases, with 12 bases left in between. Based on the CDR3 plus reference TRBV7-6 and TRBJ2-5, the full variable domain is GAGVSQSPRYKVTKRGQDVALRCDPISGHVSLYWYRQALGQGPEFLTYFNYEAQQDKSGLPNDRFSAERPEGSISTLTIQRTEQRDSAMYRCASSLFAGSQETQYFGPGTRLLVL.

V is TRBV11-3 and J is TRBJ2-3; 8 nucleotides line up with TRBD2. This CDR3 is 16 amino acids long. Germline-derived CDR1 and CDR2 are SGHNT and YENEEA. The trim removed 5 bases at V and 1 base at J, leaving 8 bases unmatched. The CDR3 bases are TGTGCCAGCAGCCGTGGCACTAGCGGACGCACAGATACGCAGTATTTT. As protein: CASSRGTSGRTDTQYF.

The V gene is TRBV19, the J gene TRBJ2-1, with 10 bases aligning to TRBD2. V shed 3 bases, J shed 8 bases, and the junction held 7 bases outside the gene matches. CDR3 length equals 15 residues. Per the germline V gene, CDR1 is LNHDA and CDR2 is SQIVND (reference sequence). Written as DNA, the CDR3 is TGTGCCAGTAGTATGTCAAGCGGGGGGGGCTATGAGCAGTTCTTC. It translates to CASSMSSGGGYEQFF.

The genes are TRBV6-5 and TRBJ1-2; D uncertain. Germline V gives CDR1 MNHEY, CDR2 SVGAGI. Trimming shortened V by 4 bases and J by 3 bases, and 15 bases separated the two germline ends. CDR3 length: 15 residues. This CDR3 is CASSFKRGVDYGYTF. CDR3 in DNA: TGTGCCAGCAGTTTCAAACGGGGTGTGGACTATGGCTACACCTTC.

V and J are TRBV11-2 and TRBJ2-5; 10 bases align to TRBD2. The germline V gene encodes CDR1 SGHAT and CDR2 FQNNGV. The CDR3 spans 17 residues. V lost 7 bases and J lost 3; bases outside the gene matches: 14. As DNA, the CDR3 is TGTGCCAGCACCGGCGACGAGCGGGAGGGCCGGGAAGAGACCCAGTACTTC. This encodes CASTGDEREGREETQYF.

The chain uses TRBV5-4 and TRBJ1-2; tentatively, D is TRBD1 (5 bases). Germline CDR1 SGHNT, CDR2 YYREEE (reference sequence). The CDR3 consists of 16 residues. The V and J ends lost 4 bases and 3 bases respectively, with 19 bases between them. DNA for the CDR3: TGTGCCAGCAGCCAGTTGTTCAGGGTAAAGGACTATGGCTACACCTTC. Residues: CASSQLFRVKDYGYTF.

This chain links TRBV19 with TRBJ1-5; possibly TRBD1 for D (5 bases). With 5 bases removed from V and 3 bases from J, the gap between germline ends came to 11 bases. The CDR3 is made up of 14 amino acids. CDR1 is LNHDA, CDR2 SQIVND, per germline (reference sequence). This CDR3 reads CASSVTGSNQPQHF. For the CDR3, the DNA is TGTGCCAGTAGTGTTACAGGATCCAATCAGCCCCAGCATTTT. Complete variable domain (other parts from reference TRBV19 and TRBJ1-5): DGGITQSPKYLFRKEGQNVTLSCEQNLNHDAMYWYRQDPGQGLRLIYYSQIVNDFQKGDIAEGYSVSREKKESFPLTVTSAQKNPTAFYLCASSVTGSNQPQHFGDGTRLSIL.

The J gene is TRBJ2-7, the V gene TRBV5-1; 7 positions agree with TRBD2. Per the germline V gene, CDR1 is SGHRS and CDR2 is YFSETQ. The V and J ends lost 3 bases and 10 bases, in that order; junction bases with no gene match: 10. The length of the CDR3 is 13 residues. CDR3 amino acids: CASSWGEGSEQYF. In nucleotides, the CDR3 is TGCGCCAGCAGCTGGGGGGAGGGGAGCGAACAGTACTTC. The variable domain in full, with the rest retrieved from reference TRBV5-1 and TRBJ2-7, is KAGVTQTPRYLIKTRGQQVTLSCSPISGHRSVSWYQQTPGQGLQFLFEYFSETQRNKGNFPGRFSGRQFSNSRSEMNVSTLELGDSALYLCASSWGEGSEQYFGPGTRLTVT.

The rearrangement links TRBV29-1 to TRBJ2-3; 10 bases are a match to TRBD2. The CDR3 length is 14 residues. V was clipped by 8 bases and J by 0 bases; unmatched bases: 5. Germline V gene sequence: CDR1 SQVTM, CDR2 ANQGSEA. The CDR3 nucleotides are TGCAGCCTCTTGACTAGCGGGAGCACAGATACGCAGTATTTT. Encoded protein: CSLLTSGSTDTQYF.

Here the CDR3 DNA reads TGCGCCAGCAGATCCACAAACACTGAAGCTTTCTTT. This codes for CASRSTNTEAFF. This sequence joins TRBV5-1 and TRBJ1-1; D remains unclear. The CDR3 consists of 12 residues. Looked up from germline, CDR1 is SGHRS and CDR2 is YFSETQ. V was cut by 5 bases and J by 2 bases, with 7 bases left in between.

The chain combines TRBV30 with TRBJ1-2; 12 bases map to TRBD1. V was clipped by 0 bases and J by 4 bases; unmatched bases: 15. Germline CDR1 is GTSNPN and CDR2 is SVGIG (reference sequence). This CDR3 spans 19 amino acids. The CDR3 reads CAWSVRSWDRGRVPYGYTF. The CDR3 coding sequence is TGTGCCTGGAGTGTACGTAGTTGGGACAGGGGGCGAGTTCCCTATGGCTACACCTTC.

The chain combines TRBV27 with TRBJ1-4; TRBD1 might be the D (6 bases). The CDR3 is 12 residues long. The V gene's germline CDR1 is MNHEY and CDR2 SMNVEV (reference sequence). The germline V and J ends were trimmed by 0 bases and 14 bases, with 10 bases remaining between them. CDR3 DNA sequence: TGTGCCAGCAGTTTATCTGGGACAAGGCTGTTTTTT. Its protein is CASSLSGTRLFF. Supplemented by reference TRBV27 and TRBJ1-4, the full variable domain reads EAQVTQNPRYLITVTGKKLTVTCSQNMNHEYMSWYRQDPGLGLRQIYYSMNVEVTDKGDVPEGYKVSRKEKRNFPLILESPSPNQTSLYFCASSLSGTRLFFGSGTQLSVL.

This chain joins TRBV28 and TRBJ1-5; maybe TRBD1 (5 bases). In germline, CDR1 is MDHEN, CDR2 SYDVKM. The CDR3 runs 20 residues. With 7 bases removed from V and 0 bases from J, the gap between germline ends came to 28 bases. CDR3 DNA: TGTGCCAGCATTACCGTAGGGGCGTTCCTTCCCATCCATAGCAATCAGCCCCAGCATTTT. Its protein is CASITVGAFLPIHSNQPQHF.

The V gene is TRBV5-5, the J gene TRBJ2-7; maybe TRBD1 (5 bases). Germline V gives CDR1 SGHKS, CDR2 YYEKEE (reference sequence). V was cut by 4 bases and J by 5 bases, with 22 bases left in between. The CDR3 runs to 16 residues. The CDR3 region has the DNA TGTGCCAGCAGCCCGTACCCAAGGGGTTTGAAGGACGAGCAGTACTTC. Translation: CASSPYPRGLKDEQYF.

As DNA, the CDR3 is TGTGCCAGCTATACCGCCGGTGAGCCCTGGAACACTGAAGCTTTCTTT. Residues: CASYTAGEPWNTEAFF. The V call is TRBV28, the J call TRBJ1-1; D ambiguous. The germline gives CDR1 MDHEN, CDR2 SYDVKM. The CDR3 covers 16 residues. Trimming removed 8 bases from V and 1 base from J, with 20 bases in between.

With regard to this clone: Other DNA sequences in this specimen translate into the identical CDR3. This chain's CDR3 is CASSPSGQGNYGYTF. CDR3 nucleotides: TGTGCCAGCTCCCCTTCAGGGCAGGGGAACTATGGCTACACCTTC. This rearrangement joins TRBV19 to TRBJ1-2, with TRBD1 as a possible D gene (6 bases). Germline lookup yields CDR1 LNHDA and CDR2 SQIVND (reference sequence). The V and J ends lost 9 bases and 2 bases respectively, with 19 bases between them. The CDR3 is 15 amino acids. The variable domain in full, with the rest retrieved from reference TRBV19 and TRBJ1-2, is DGGITQSPKYLFRKEGQNVTLSCEQNLNHDAMYWYRQDPGQGLRLIYYSQIVNDFQKGDIAEGYSVSREKKESFPLTVTSAQKNPTAFYLCASSPSGQGNYGYTFGSGTRLTVV.

CDR3 loop: CASSQVLTSGEGGAKNIQYF. For the CDR3, the DNA is TGCGCCAGCAGCCAAGTGTTAACTAGCGGGGAGGGAGGGGCTAAAAACATTCAGTACTTC. This chain joins TRBV4-1 and TRBJ2-4; TRBD2 matches 10 bases. Germline V CDR1 and CDR2: MGHRA, YSYEKL. The CDR3 is made up of 20 amino acids. The trim removed 1 base at V and 4 bases at J, leaving 16 bases unmatched.

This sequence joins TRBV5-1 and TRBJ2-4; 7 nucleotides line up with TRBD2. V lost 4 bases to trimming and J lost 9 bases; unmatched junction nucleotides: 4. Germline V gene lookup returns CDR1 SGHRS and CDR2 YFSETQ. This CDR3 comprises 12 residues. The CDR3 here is CASSRLAGIQYF. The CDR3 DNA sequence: TGCGCCAGCAGCCGACTAGCAGGCATTCAGTACTTC. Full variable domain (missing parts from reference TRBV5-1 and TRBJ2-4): KAGVTQTPRYLIKTRGQQVTLSCSPISGHRSVSWYQQTPGQGLQFLFEYFSETQRNKGNFPGRFSGRQFSNSRSEMNVSTLELGDSALYLCASSRLAGIQYFGAGTRLSVL.

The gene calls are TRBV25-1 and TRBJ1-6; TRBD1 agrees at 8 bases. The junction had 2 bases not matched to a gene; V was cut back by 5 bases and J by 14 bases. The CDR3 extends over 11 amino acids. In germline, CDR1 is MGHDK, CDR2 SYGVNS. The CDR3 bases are TGTGCCAGCAGTCCGGACAGGGCCCTCCACTTT. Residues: CASSPDRALHF.